The entry below describes one TCR beta chain. This sample was taken from a study of blood T cell repertoires in COVID-19. All enrollees were about 18 to 100 years old and from 20 to 30 US areas. CDR1 MGHRA and CDR2 YSYEKL come from the germline V gene. This CDR3 is built from 17 residues. Trimming removed 2 bases from V and 2 bases from J; junction bases left unmatched: 11. Per the authors' pipeline: Using reference gene primer amplification, nucleated cell counts were estimated. Sequencing used immunoSEQ multiplex PCR; TCRdb keeps in-frame clones, though not all of them. V, J and clone size derive from that table, while D and trimming were established from the DNA sequence. The table includes around 300,000 clones, 89% detected once.

The sequencing sample was made of PBMCs or T cells enriched from blood (not recorded which). This chain links TRBV4-1 with TRBJ1-2, with TRBD1 matching 7 bases. The receptor's source is a woman aged 40-49 years who had recovered from COVID-19. The CDR3 region is CASSQTDRTSPNYGYTF. For the CDR3, the DNA is TGCGCCAGCAGCCAAACGGACAGGACCTCGCCGAACTATGGCTACACCTTC.